The rows below give T cell receptor beta chains drawn from one sample of a study of vaccination and CD4 T cells after COVID-19. For these TCRs, the target antigens are not known. TCRdb reanalysed the PCR reads using MiXCR and keeps one entry per CDR3 protein. Of about 4,500 distinct CDR3 sequences listed, roughly 22% are singletons. Sequenced material: CD4+ T cells from blood, cultured in vitro, taken after SARS-CoV-2 vaccination. These receptors were taken from a human donor who had recovered from COVID-19. CDR3s include the opening cysteine and the closing phenylalanine or tryptophan. Fields, in order: CDR3 DNA, CDR3 protein, D gene, V gene, J gene, clone size. A D gene is named only where the DNA matches it firmly. Expanded clones get a size class; other rows say once, few or many, or leave the size out.

CDR3nt: TGTGCCAGCGGAGTTTTATGGGGGACAGTGAACACTGGAGCTTTCTTT
CDR3aa: CASGVLWGTVNTGAFF
d_gene: TRBD1
v_gene: TRBV6-2/TRBV6-3
j_gene: TRBJ1-1
abundance: NA

CDR3nt: TGCAGTGCTCTGGGGCGAGTCTATGGCTACACCTTC
CDR3aa: CSALGRVYGYTF
d_gene: NA
v_gene: TRBV20-1
j_gene: TRBJ1-2
abundance: medium-sized

CDR3nt: TGTGCCAGCAGCTCAAGGGGACAGGCGGATTACGAGCAGTACTTC
CDR3aa: CASSSRGQADYEQYF
d_gene: TRBD1
v_gene: TRBV7-9
j_gene: TRBJ2-7
abundance: medium-sized

CDR3nt: TGTGCCAGCGGCCAGACCCCGAACACTGAAGCTTTCTTT
CDR3aa: CASGQTPNTEAFF
d_gene: NA
v_gene: TRBV5-5
j_gene: TRBJ1-1
abundance: few

CDR3nt: TGCGCCAGCAGCTTGTCTCCAGGGGGCATCAACGAGCAGTACTTC
CDR3aa: CASSLSPGGINEQYF
d_gene: TRBD1
v_gene: TRBV5-1
j_gene: TRBJ2-7
abundance: NA

CDR3nt: TGTGCCAGCAGCTTGTTGGGGGTAAGGCAGCCCCAGCATTTT
CDR3aa: CASSLLGVRQPQHF
d_gene: NA
v_gene: TRBV5-5
j_gene: TRBJ1-5
abundance: NA

CDR3nt: TGTGCCAGCAGCTTAGTGGTTAGCCACGAGCAGTACTTC
CDR3aa: CASSLVVSHEQYF
d_gene: NA
v_gene: TRBV7-2
j_gene: TRBJ2-7
abundance: medium-sized

CDR3nt: TGTGCCAGCAGGAACAGGGAGGGCAATTCACCCCTCCACTTT
CDR3aa: CASRNREGNSPLHF
d_gene: NA
v_gene: TRBV2
j_gene: TRBJ1-6
abundance: NA

CDR3nt: TGTGCCAGCAGCCGGGCGGGGGGCGTAATCTACGAGCAGTACTTC
CDR3aa: CASSRAGGVIYEQYF
d_gene: TRBD2
v_gene: TRBV7-2
j_gene: TRBJ2-7
abundance: medium-sized

CDR3nt: TGTGCCAGCAACCACCGGGGCGGGGAGACCCAGTACTTC
CDR3aa: CASNHRGGETQYF
d_gene: NA
v_gene: TRBV7-9
j_gene: TRBJ2-5
abundance: medium-sized

CDR3nt: TGCGCCAGCGGCCGACAGGGTCCGTACAATGAGCAGTTCTTC
CDR3aa: CASGRQGPYNEQFF
d_gene: TRBD1
v_gene: TRBV4-3
j_gene: TRBJ2-1
abundance: NA

CDR3nt: TGTGCCAGCAGTTACGGCGGGAACTATGGCTACACCTTC
CDR3aa: CASSYGGNYGYTF
d_gene: NA
v_gene: TRBV6-5
j_gene: TRBJ1-2
abundance: few

CDR3nt: TGTGCCAGCAGCTCGGGGGGGACTAGCGGGACCGAGCAGTACTTC
CDR3aa: CASSSGGTSGTEQYF
d_gene: TRBD2
v_gene: TRBV7-9
j_gene: TRBJ2-7
abundance: NA

CDR3nt: TGTGCCAGTAGTACCCGGGACAGAAAAGCTGAAGCTTTCTTT
CDR3aa: CASSTRDRKAEAFF
d_gene: TRBD1
v_gene: TRBV19
j_gene: TRBJ1-1
abundance: few

CDR3nt: TGTGCCAGCAGCTTCGGCCTCCAGGGTTCTAGCAATCAGCCCCAGCATTTT
CDR3aa: CASSFGLQGSSNQPQHF
d_gene: NA
v_gene: TRBV7-9
j_gene: TRBJ1-5
abundance: many

CDR3nt: TGTGCCAGCAGTGGGCAGTCATTAGGGGAGCAGTACTTC
CDR3aa: CASSGQSLGEQYF
d_gene: NA
v_gene: TRBV2
j_gene: TRBJ2-7
abundance: NA

CDR3nt: TGTGCCAGCTTATCCCTCCGGGGGGGGATCAATCAGCCCCAGCATTTT
CDR3aa: CASLSLRGGINQPQHF
d_gene: NA
v_gene: TRBV6-1
j_gene: TRBJ1-5
abundance: few

CDR3nt: TGCGCCAGCAGTGCCTCGACAGGGTCAGCTGAAGCTTTCTTT
CDR3aa: CASSASTGSAEAFF
d_gene: TRBD1
v_gene: TRBV10-2
j_gene: TRBJ1-1
abundance: NA

CDR3nt: TGCAGTGCTAGAGGCAACTCCGCGGGGTCCTACGAGCAGTACTTC
CDR3aa: CSARGNSAGSYEQYF
d_gene: NA
v_gene: TRBV20-1
j_gene: TRBJ2-7
abundance: many

CDR3nt: TGTGCCAGCAGTACCCGAGAGGGGGCATATGGCTACACCTTC
CDR3aa: CASSTREGAYGYTF
d_gene: TRBD1
v_gene: TRBV6-1
j_gene: TRBJ1-2
abundance: many

CDR3nt: TGCAGCGTTGAAGATCTCGGTCGAAACTATGGCTACACCTTC
CDR3aa: CSVEDLGRNYGYTF
d_gene: NA
v_gene: TRBV29-1
j_gene: TRBJ1-2
abundance: NA

CDR3nt: TGTGCCAGCAGCTTAACTGGGATCAATAGCGGGGGGGCAGGAGGTACGCAGTATTTT
CDR3aa: CASSLTGINSGGAGGTQYF
d_gene: TRBD2
v_gene: TRBV7-3
j_gene: TRBJ2-3
abundance: NA

CDR3nt: TGTGCCAGCAGCCGCCGGGGACAGGGTTCACCTCAGCCCCAGCATTTT
CDR3aa: CASSRRGQGSPQPQHF
d_gene: TRBD1
v_gene: TRBV7-9
j_gene: TRBJ1-5
abundance: medium-sized

CDR3nt: TGCGCCAGCAGCCAAGCGACAGGGAACTATGGCTACACCTTC
CDR3aa: CASSQATGNYGYTF
d_gene: TRBD1
v_gene: TRBV4-1
j_gene: TRBJ1-2
abundance: few